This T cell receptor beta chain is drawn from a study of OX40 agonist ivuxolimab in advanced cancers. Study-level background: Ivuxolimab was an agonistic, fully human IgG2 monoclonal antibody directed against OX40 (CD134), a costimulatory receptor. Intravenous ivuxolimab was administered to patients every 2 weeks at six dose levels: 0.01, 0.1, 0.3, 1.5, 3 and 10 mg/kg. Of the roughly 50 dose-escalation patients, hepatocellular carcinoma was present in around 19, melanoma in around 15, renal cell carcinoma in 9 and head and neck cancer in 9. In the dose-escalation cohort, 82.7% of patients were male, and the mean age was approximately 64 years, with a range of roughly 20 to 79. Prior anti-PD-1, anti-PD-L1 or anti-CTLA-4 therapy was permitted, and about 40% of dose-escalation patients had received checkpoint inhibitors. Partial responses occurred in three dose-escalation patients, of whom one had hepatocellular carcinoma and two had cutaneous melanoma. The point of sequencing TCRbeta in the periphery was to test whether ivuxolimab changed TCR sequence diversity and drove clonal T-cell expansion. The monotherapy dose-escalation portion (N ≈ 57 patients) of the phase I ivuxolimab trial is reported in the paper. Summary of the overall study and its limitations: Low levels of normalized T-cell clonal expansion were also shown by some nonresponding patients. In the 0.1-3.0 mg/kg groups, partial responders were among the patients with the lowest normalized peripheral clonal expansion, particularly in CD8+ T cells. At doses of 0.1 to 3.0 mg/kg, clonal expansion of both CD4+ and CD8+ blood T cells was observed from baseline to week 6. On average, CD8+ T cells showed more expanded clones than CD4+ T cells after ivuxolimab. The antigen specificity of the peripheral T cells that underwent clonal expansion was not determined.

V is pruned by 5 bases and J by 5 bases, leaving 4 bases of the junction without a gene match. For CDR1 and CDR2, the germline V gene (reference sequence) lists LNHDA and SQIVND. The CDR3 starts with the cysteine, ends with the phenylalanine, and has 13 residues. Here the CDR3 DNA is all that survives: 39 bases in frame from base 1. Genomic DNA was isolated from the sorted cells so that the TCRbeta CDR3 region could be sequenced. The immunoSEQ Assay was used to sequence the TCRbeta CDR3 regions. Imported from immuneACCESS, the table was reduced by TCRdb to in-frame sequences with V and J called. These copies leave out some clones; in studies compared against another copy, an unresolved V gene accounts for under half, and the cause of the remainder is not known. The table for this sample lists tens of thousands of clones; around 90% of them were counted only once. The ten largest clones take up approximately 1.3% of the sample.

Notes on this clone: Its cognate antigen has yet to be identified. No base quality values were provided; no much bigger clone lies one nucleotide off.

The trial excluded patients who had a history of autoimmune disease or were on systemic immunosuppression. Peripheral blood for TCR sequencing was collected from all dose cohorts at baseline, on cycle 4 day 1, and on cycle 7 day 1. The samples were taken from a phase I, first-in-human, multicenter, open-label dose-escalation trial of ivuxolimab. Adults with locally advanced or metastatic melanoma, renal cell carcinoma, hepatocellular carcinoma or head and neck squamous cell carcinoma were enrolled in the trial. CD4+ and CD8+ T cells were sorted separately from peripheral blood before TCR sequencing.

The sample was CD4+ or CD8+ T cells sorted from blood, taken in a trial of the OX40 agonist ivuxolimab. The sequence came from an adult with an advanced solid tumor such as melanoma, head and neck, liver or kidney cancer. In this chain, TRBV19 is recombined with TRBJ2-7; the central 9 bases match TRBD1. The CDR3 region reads CASSAGTGNEQYF. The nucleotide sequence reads TGTGCCAGTAGTGCCGGGACAGGGAACGAGCAGTACTTC.